A selection of T cell receptor beta chains follows, all from one sample in a study of blood T cell repertoires in COVID-19. Some clones are missing from TCRdb's copy, which holds only in-frame ones; the method was immunoSEQ multiplex PCR. The data contain about 110,000 clones, 75% to 90% of them singletons. The source material was peripheral blood. All receptors derive from a woman in her forties or fifties with acute or convalescent COVID-19. CDR3s include the opening cysteine and the closing phenylalanine or tryptophan. The D gene is left open where the match is weak. Some rows mark clone size as missing; the rest say once, few, many or name a class of expanded clone.

clone size | D gene | J gene | V gene | CDR3 protein | CDR3 DNA
. | TRBD1 | TRBJ1-1 | TRBV5-1 | CASSLGGSQGRTEAFF | TGCGCCAGCAGCTTGGGGGGTTCACAGGGGCGGACTGAAGCTTTCTTT
. | . | TRBJ2-1 | TRBV20-1 | CSARAENEQFF | TGCAGTGCTAGAGCGGAGAATGAGCAGTTCTTC
. | TRBD2 | TRBJ2-5 | TRBV6-5 | CASSSGLVETQYF | TGTGCCAGCAGTTCGGGACTAGTAGAGACCCAGTACTTC
few | TRBD2 | TRBJ2-7 | TRBV5-5 | CASSSAGGSSYEQYF | TGTGCCAGCAGCTCTGCGGGGGGGAGCTCCTACGAGCAGTACTTC
. | TRBD2 | TRBJ2-5 | TRBV9 | CASSVGVAGGSQETQYF | TGTGCCAGCAGCGTAGGGGTGGCGGGGGGATCCCAAGAGACCCAGTACTTC
. | . | TRBJ2-5 | TRBV5-1 | CASSLGGGTQETQYF | TGCGCCAGCAGCTTGGGGGGCGGGACTCAAGAGACCCAGTACTTC
. | TRBD1 | TRBJ1-2 | TRBV10-3 | CAITPGQGAGGYTF | TGTGCCATCACTCCGGGACAGGGGGCAGGGGGCTACACCTTC
. | TRBD1 | TRBJ1-4 | TRBV6-5 | CASREGQGDEKLFF | TGTGCCAGCAGAGAGGGACAGGGTGATGAAAAACTGTTTTTT
. | TRBD1 | TRBJ2-1 | TRBV2 | CASSGGRGTWNEQFF | TGTGCCAGCAGTGGGGGCAGGGGGACCTGGAATGAGCAGTTCTTC
. | TRBD1 | TRBJ1-1 | TRBV18 | CASSPGTGSMYTEAFF | TGTGCCAGCTCACCAGGGACAGGGAGTATGTACACTGAAGCTTTCTTT
. | TRBD2 | TRBJ2-5 | TRBV3-1/TRBV3-2 | CASSHKSGGIWGETQYF | TGTGCCAGCAGCCACAAGAGCGGGGGCATATGGGGGGAGACCCAGTACTTC
. | . | TRBJ1-5 | TRBV19 | CASSEGRQPQHF | TGTGCCAGTAGTGAGGGTCGTCAGCCCCAGCATTTT
. | . | TRBJ1-2 | TRBV10-1 | CASSEAGLGYGYTF | TGCGCCAGCAGTGAGGCGGGTCTTGGATATGGCTACACCTTC
. | . | TRBJ1-3 | TRBV5-1 | CASSYEGNTIYF | TGCGCCAGCAGCTATGAGGGAAACACCATATATTTT
. | TRBD1 | TRBJ1-3 | TRBV2 | CASRTGQGIENGNTIYF | TGTGCCAGCAGAACCGGACAGGGGATAGAAAATGGAAACACCATATATTTT
. | TRBD1 | TRBJ1-1 | TRBV7-9 | CASSSPGQGNTEAFF | TGTGCCAGCAGCTCTCCGGGACAGGGGAACACTGAAGCTTTCTTT
. | . | TRBJ2-7 | TRBV6-5 | CALTRSGTLEQYF | TGTGCCCTCACTAGATCCGGGACACTCGAGCAGTACTTC
few | . | TRBJ1-5 | TRBV6-1 | CASSETGGNQPQHF | TGTGCCAGCAGTGAAACCGGAGGCAATCAGCCCCAGCATTTT
. | TRBD1 | TRBJ2-1 | TRBV12-3/TRBV12-4 | CASSDRVRNEQFF | TGTGCCAGCTCCGACAGGGTCCGTAATGAGCAGTTCTTC